This T cell receptor beta chain was sequenced in a study of blood T cells in healthy people across ages. For the study at large: Template switching caught about one barcoded beta molecule for each two T cells. Study findings and constraints: More naive CD4+ cells and higher diversity marked long-lived donors relative to aged donors.

Through a sample-barcoded 5' primer and a J-beta primer mix, a second PCR was run for roughly 7 to 12 cycles. Every cDNA was tagged by a template-switch adaptor with 12 random nucleotides. TCRdb analysed the 5' RACE reads with MiXCR anew, one entry per CDR3 protein. The top ten clones hold about a fifth of a sample with about 770,000 distinct CDR3 sequences, roughly 44% of them seen once. This clonotype was seen only once. No antigen is known for it. Germline V lookup: CDR1 MNHNS, CDR2 SASEGT. V lost 10 bases to trimming and J lost 0 bases; unmatched junction nucleotides: 7. This CDR3 region has 14 residues.

Sample: blood. The rearrangement links TRBV6-1 to TRBJ2-3; TRBD1 aligns across 7 bases. The TCR comes from a man in his 60s in good health. In nucleotides, the CDR3 is TGTGCCATAACAAAGACAGGGAGCACAGATACGCAGTATTTT. It translates to CAITKTGSTDTQYF.